These 28 T cell receptor beta chains were all obtained from the same sample, sequenced in a study of T-cell reconstitution after alpha-beta-depleted transplantation in children. Preparing the TCRbeta library involved the use of unique molecular identifiers. TCRdb reprocessed the PCR reads with MiXCR, giving one entry per CDR3 protein. The sample yields over 200,000 distinct CDR3 sequences, approximately 10% seen once. The sample in question was PBMCs, obtained before TCRalphabeta/CD19-depleted stem cell transplant. The source of these receptors is a child younger than two with acute myeloid leukemia, due to receive a stem cell transplant.

The table lists this clonotype with many counts. This chain links TRBV6-5 with TRBJ1-2; D is ambiguous. Germline V gene sequence: CDR1 MNHEY, CDR2 SVGAGI. The CDR3 has 13 residues. Deletions cut 2 bases from V and 3 bases from J, with 7 bases between. The CDR3 loop reads CASSYEAYYGYTF. CDR3 in DNA: TGTGCCAGCAGTTACGAGGCGTACTATGGCTACACCTTC.

This clonotype has at least ten counts. This chain connects TRBV5-5 to TRBJ2-1; 13 bases align to TRBD2. CDR1 is SGHKS, CDR2 YYEKEE, per germline (reference sequence). With 0 bases clipped from V and 2 bases from J, the junction kept 5 bases outside the gene matches. This CDR3 is built from 18 residues. The CDR3 spells CASSLELAGGPPYNEQFF. In DNA, the CDR3 is TGTGCCAGCAGCTTGGAACTAGCGGGAGGGCCCCCCTACAATGAGCAGTTCTTC.

This clonotype was observed at least ten times. CDR3 coding DNA: TGTGCCAGCAGCGCAGGTGTTAGCGGGAGGGCCACAGATACGCAGTATTTT. Amino acid sequence: CASSAGVSGRATDTQYF. The gene calls are TRBV9 and TRBJ2-3; 11 bases match TRBD2. J was trimmed by 2 bases and V by 3 bases; bases with no gene match: 8. CDR1 and CDR2 from the germline V gene are SGDLS and YYNGEE. CDR3 size: 17 residues.

The rearrangement links TRBV12-3 or TRBV12-4 to TRBJ2-5; 13 bases fit TRBD2. The J segment lost 2 bases and the V segment lost 6 bases, leaving 3 bases of the junction unmatched. The CDR3 is 15 amino acids. The CDR3 loop is CASSRTSGGQETQYF. The CDR3 DNA reads as TGTGCCAGCAGCCGGACTAGCGGGGGACAAGAGACCCAGTACTTC.

This clonotype was counted at least ten times. The rearrangement uses TRBV5-1 and TRBJ2-2; D gene uncertain. Trimming took 0 bases from V and 1 from J, leaving 7 bases between them. This CDR3 region has 15 residues. Germline V gene sequence: CDR1 SGHRS, CDR2 YFSETQ. This CDR3 is CASSLGHQNTGELFF. The CDR3 nucleotides are TGCGCCAGCAGCTTGGGACACCAGAACACCGGGGAGCTGTTTTTT.

This clonotype showed up many times. The genes are TRBV13 and TRBJ1-2, with D hard to call. Deletions cut 5 bases from V and 4 bases from J, with 11 bases between. This CDR3 has 13 residues. Per germline, CDR1 PRHDT and CDR2 FYEKMQ (reference sequence). The CDR3 coding sequence is TGTGCCAGCAGCCCACGGACGGCCTATGGCTACACCTTC. Amino acids: CASSPRTAYGYTF. Full variable domain (outside the CDR3, taken from reference TRBV13 and TRBJ1-2): AAGVIQSPRHLIKEKRETATLKCYPIPRHDTVYWYQQGPGQDPQFLISFYEKMQSDKGSIPDRFSAQQFSDYHSELNMSSLELGDSALYFCASSPRTAYGYTFGSGTRLTVV.

This clonotype was counted ten times or more. The genes are TRBV29-1 and TRBJ1-2; a weak D match, TRBD1 (6 bases). Germline V CDR1 and CDR2: SQVTM, ANQGSEA. The CDR3 runs 14 residues. V lost 6 bases to trimming and J lost 4 bases, with 18 bases between them. DNA for the CDR3: TGCAGCGTGGCTACCAGGGGATTCGGCTATGGCTACACCTTC. This sequence encodes CSVATRGFGYGYTF.

This clonotype appeared many times. This chain joins TRBV27 and TRBJ2-5; D ambiguous. The ends were cut back, 3 bases at V and 3 bases at J, with 8 bases in the middle. CDR1 and CDR2 (germline): MNHEY, SMNVEV (reference sequence). The CDR3 spans 13 residues. Here the CDR3 reads CASSFEPEETQYF. CDR3 nucleotide sequence: TGTGCCAGCAGTTTTGAGCCTGAAGAGACCCAGTACTTC.

This clonotype was detected ten times or more. The rearrangement uses TRBV9 and TRBJ2-3, with 8 bases lining up with TRBD2. The CDR3 extends over 14 amino acids. Trimming cost V 0 bases and J 5 bases; bases outside gene matches: 2. Germline lookup yields CDR1 SGDLS and CDR2 YYNGEE. This chain's CDR3 is CASSVELAVDTQYF. CDR3 nucleotides: TGTGCCAGCAGCGTAGAACTAGCGGTAGATACGCAGTATTTT.

This clonotype was detected many times. The V gene is TRBV20-1, the J gene TRBJ1-1; D remains unclear. Per germline, CDR1 DFQATT and CDR2 SNEGSKA (reference sequence). The CDR3 length is 13 residues. Between the trimmed V and J ends, which lost 3 bases and 5 bases, there was a span of 13 bases. This CDR3 reads CSARRLAKTEAFF. In nucleotides, the CDR3 is TGCAGTGCTAGGAGGTTGGCAAAAACTGAAGCTTTCTTT.

The table lists this clonotype with many counts. The genes are TRBV5-1 and TRBJ2-2, with 13 positions matching TRBD2. This CDR3 comprises 18 residues. CDR1 and CDR2 from the germline V gene are SGHRS and YFSETQ. Germline trimming cut 0 bases from V and 7 bases from J; bases unmatched to any gene: 9. The CDR3 loop is CASSLGPLGLAGLGELFF. In DNA form, the CDR3 reads TGCGCCAGCAGCTTGGGCCCCCTGGGACTAGCGGGACTCGGGGAGCTGTTTTTT.

This clonotype has more than one count but fewer than ten. This rearrangement joins TRBV23-1 to TRBJ2-3; D gene ambiguous. TRBV23-1 is known as an ORF, though its function is uncertain. Trimming removed 6 bases from V and 5 bases from J, with 9 bases in between. The CDR3 contains 12 residues. The CDR3 DNA sequence: TGCGCCAGCAGGCTTAGAGGAGATACGCAGTATTTT. The encoded protein is CASRLRGDTQYF.

There are many counts of this clonotype. The J gene is TRBJ2-7, the V gene TRBV6-1, with 7 bases fitting TRBD1. Germline V gives CDR1 MNHNS, CDR2 SASEGT. The CDR3 has 13 residues. Trimming took 8 bases from V and 3 from J; bases not matched to a gene: 7. The CDR3 protein is CASSVRQGYEQYF. For the CDR3, the DNA is TGTGCCAGCTCGGTTCGACAGGGCTACGAGCAGTACTTC.

This clonotype has a handful of counts. A much larger clonotype is one base distant, so this may be a read error. This chain joins TRBV11-2 and TRBJ2-6; weak D call: TRBD1 (6 bases). CDR1 is SGHAT, CDR2 FQNNGV, per germline. The CDR3 is 15 amino acids. The V end lost 3 bases, the J end lost 2 bases, and 8 bases lay between the germline ends. CDR3 amino acids: CASSFGGAGANVLTF. The CDR3 DNA is TGTGCCAGCAGCTTTGGGGGCGCTGGGGCCAACGTCCTGACTTTC.

This clonotype was detected ten times or more. The chain links TRBV7-8 to TRBJ2-1; 12 nucleotides align to TRBD2. V trimming: 5 bases; J trimming: 8 bases; junction bases outside the gene matches: 13. The V gene's germline CDR1 is SGHVS and CDR2 FQNEAQ. This CDR3 contains 17 residues. CDR3 amino acids: CASSATRLAGVGYEQFF. CDR3 nucleotide sequence: TGTGCCAGCAGCGCTACCCGACTAGCGGGAGTGGGATATGAGCAGTTCTTC.

This clonotype was seen at least ten times. This chain connects TRBV12-3 or TRBV12-4 to TRBJ1-4; D is unresolved. The length of the CDR3 is 14 residues. Deletions cut 8 bases from V and 4 bases from J, with 14 bases between. DNA of the CDR3: TGTGCCAGCGGATCCTTAATCGTTAATGAAAAACTGTTTTTT. Amino acids: CASGSLIVNEKLFF.

Ten or more counts support this clonotype. The J gene is TRBJ2-5, the V gene TRBV6-5, with D perhaps assigned TRBD1 or TRBD2 (6 bases each). This CDR3 is built from 16 residues. Germline CDR1 and CDR2: MNHEY and SVGAGI. V lost 2 bases and J 5 bases, leaving 18 bases between the germline ends. The CDR3, as DNA: TGTGCCAGCAGTTACCCGAGTACGGGGGCTTGGGAGACCCAGTACTTC. The encoded protein is CASSYPSTGAWETQYF.

This chain uses TRBV11-2 with TRBJ1-5; 8 bases agree with TRBD1. The CDR3 contains 16 residues. The V gene's germline CDR1 is SGHAT and CDR2 FQNNGV. J was trimmed by 7 bases and V by 1 base; bases with no gene match: 9. Here the CDR3 reads CASSLGLQGGSQPQHF. CDR3 nucleotides: TGTGCCAGCAGCTTAGGCCTACAGGGGGGTAGCCAGCCCCAGCATTTT.

The table lists this clonotype with many counts. The chain carries TRBV12-3 or TRBV12-4 and TRBJ1-1; the D gene is possibly TRBD1 (5 bases). V gave up 3 bases and J gave up 5 bases, with 10 bases separating them. CDR3 length equals 13 residues. CDR3 residues: CASSFQGRTEAFF. CDR3 coding DNA: TGTGCCAGCAGTTTCCAGGGACGAACTGAAGCTTTCTTT.

Remarks on this clonotype: The junction shows a germline mismatch at one end, possibly a read error. The rearrangement uses TRBV20-1 and TRBJ2-1; 8 bases agree with TRBD2. CDR1 DFQATT and CDR2 SNEGSKA come from the germline V gene (reference sequence). CDR3 length: 13 amino acids. CDR3: CSAPGLVVKEQLF. DNA for the CDR3: TGCAGTGCTCCGGGACTAGTGGTCAAAGAGCAGTTATTC.

Ten or more counts support this clonotype. This chain links TRBV5-1 with TRBJ2-4, with TRBD2 matching 7 bases. V shed 3 bases and J 0 bases; nucleotides not matched to a gene: 6. There are 16 residues in the CDR3. Germline values: CDR1 SGHRS, CDR2 YFSETQ. CDR3 protein: CASSSTAGVAKNIQYF. The CDR3 DNA sequence: TGCGCCAGCAGCTCAACCGCGGGGGTAGCCAAAAACATTCAGTACTTC. Looking up the rest from reference TRBV5-1 and TRBJ2-4 gives the full variable domain: KAGVTQTPRYLIKTRGQQVTLSCSPISGHRSVSWYQQTPGQGLQFLFEYFSETQRNKGNFPGRFSGRQFSNSRSEMNVSTLELGDSALYLCASSSTAGVAKNIQYFGAGTRLSVL.

This clonotype occurred once. Here the CDR3 reads CASSFQGLAGTDEQFF. The DNA for the CDR3 is TGTGCCAGCAGTTTCCAGGGGCTAGCGGGGACCGATGAGCAGTTCTTC. The V call is TRBV27, the J call TRBJ2-1; 9 bases align to TRBD2. The CDR3 loop spans 16 amino acids. CDR1 and CDR2 (germline): MNHEY, SMNVEV (reference sequence). The V and J ends lost 3 bases and 8 bases, in that order; junction bases with no gene match: 11.

This clonotype has ten or more counts. The chain recombines TRBV20-1 with TRBJ2-7; D not certain. V dropped 7 bases and J dropped 6 bases, with 10 bases sitting between them. CDR1 is DFQATT, CDR2 SNEGSKA, per germline (reference sequence). The CDR3 has 10 amino acids. The CDR3 region is CSGLIGEQYF. DNA for the CDR3: TGCAGTGGTTTGATCGGCGAGCAGTACTTC.

V and J are TRBV5-1 and TRBJ2-2; D is possibly TRBD1 (7 bases). There are 18 residues in the CDR3. V was clipped by 2 bases and J by 3 bases, with 20 bases between them. The V gene's germline CDR1 is SGHRS and CDR2 YFSETQ. In DNA, the CDR3 is TGCGCCAGCAGCTTCGGGGGTCGGTTAGGACAGGACACCGGGGAGCTGTTTTTT. It codes for CASSFGGRLGQDTGELFF.

Only a few counts were recorded for this clonotype. The chain combines TRBV30 with TRBJ2-6; 8 bases are shared with TRBD1. From germline, CDR1 is GTSNPN and CDR2 SVGIG (reference sequence). J was trimmed by 3 bases and V by 0 bases; bases with no gene match: 10. The CDR3 has 18 residues. The CDR3 protein is CAWSVRRTGTFGANVLTF. In DNA, the CDR3 is TGTGCCTGGAGTGTACGGCGGACAGGGACTTTTGGGGCCAACGTCCTGACTTTC.

This clonotype was detected ten times or more. The rearrangement joins TRBV7-2 to TRBJ2-1; D is possibly TRBD2 (5 bases). Between the trimmed V and J ends, which lost 0 bases and 0 bases, there was a span of 6 bases. This CDR3 contains 15 residues. The germline V gene has CDR1 SGHTA and CDR2 FQGNSA. The CDR3 loop reads CASSLASDSYNEQFF. CDR3 in DNA: TGTGCCAGCAGCTTAGCTAGCGACTCCTACAATGAGCAGTTCTTC.

The V gene is TRBV21-1, the J gene TRBJ1-5. TRBV21-1 is marked as a pseudogene. The CDR3 length is 14 residues. Here the CDR3 DNA reads TGTGCCAGCCGCAAAGCTAAGTGCCTGAGGCCCCAGAATTTT. This encodes CASRKAKCLRPQNF.

V gene TRBV2 combines with J gene TRBJ2-7; TRBD1 might be the D (6 bases). V was shortened by 4 bases and J by 2 bases, with 18 bases between the two germline ends. Germline CDR1 SNHLY, CDR2 FYNNEI. The CDR3 contains 16 residues. The CDR3 sequence: CASSVEGGAITYEQYF. In nucleotides, the CDR3 is TGTGCCAGCAGTGTAGAAGGGGGAGCCATCACCTACGAGCAGTACTTC. Full variable domain (missing parts from reference TRBV2 and TRBJ2-7): EPEVTQTPSHQVTQMGQEVILRCVPISNHLYFYWYRQILGQKVEFLVSFYNNEISEKSEIFDDQFSVERPDGSNFTLKIRSTKLEDSAMYFCASSVEGGAITYEQYFGPGTRLTVT.